This section outlines one T cell receptor (beta chain) sequence together with its context. How the authors handled the data: Reference gene primer amplification in the assay estimated nucleated cell counts. Produced via immunoSEQ multiplex PCR; TCRdb's table is partial and in-frame only. The D gene and trimming were derived from the DNA, and the V and J assignments and clone size from that table. Here the sample spans 150,000 to 200,000 clones, more than 75% being singletons. The record originates from a study of blood T cell repertoires in COVID-19. Overall study: The United States, Italy and Spain were the sources of the acute and convalescent COVID-19 samples. Sample material is recorded as cDNA or gDNA derived from T cells, B-cell-depleted T cells, or PBMCs.

This CDR3 is 16 amino acids long. Germline V gene data show CDR1 as SGHDT and CDR2 as YYEEEE. After removal of 4 bases from V and 2 bases from J, the junction contained 8 bases not matched to a gene. This study enrolled people aged roughly 18 to 89 from about two dozen US geographic areas. The chain employs TRBV5-6 and TRBJ2-2; TRBD1 matches at 7 bases. The clonotype comes from a woman between 50 and 59 years old with acute COVID-19. The sequencing sample was made of PBMCs or T cells enriched from blood (not recorded which). Here the CDR3 reads CASSQTGALNTGELFF. The CDR3 bases are TGTGCCAGCAGCCAAACAGGGGCCCTAAACACCGGGGAGCTGTTTTTT.